The 26 T cell receptor beta chains below were found in one sample sequenced in a study of neurological immune-mediated disorders. From the 5' RACE reads, TCRdb called clonotypes with MiXCR, one entry per CDR3 protein. The sample carries some 46,000 distinct CDR3 sequences, about 9.4% recorded once. The sequenced sample was PBMCs. The receptors derive from a man between 65 and 79 years old with HTLV-1-associated myelopathy (HAM/TSP).

This clonotype was seen repeatedly, ten times or more. The rearrangement uses TRBV20-1 and TRBJ2-3; 10 nucleotides line up with TRBD1. The CDR3 contains 14 residues. Trimming at V came to 6 bases and at J to 8 bases, leaving 11 bases not matched to a gene. Germline CDR1 DFQATT, CDR2 SNEGSKA (reference sequence). The CDR3, as DNA: TGCAGTGCCCAGGAGGGACAGGGGTTTACTACGCAGTATTTT. It translates to CSAQEGQGFTTQYF.

With respect to this clonotype: A much larger clone sits a single nucleotide away, making a read error possible. The V gene is TRBV20-1, the J gene TRBJ2-1; D is undetermined. The length of the CDR3 is 17 residues. CDR1 is DFQATT, CDR2 SNEGSKA, per germline (reference sequence). V was cut by 2 bases and J by 4 bases, with 21 bases left in between. For the CDR3, the DNA is TGCAGTGCTAGAATCTCATTCCTTGTGGAGATTTACAATGAGCAGTTCTTC. Protein product: CSARISFLVEIYNEQFF.

This clonotype was detected many times. The V and J genes are TRBV7-2 and TRBJ2-7, with 14 bases lining up with TRBD2. There are 18 residues in the CDR3. Germline V gene sequence: CDR1 SGHTA, CDR2 FQGNSA. With 1 base clipped from V and 4 bases from J, the junction kept 9 bases outside the gene matches. The CDR3 DNA follows: TGTGCCAGCAGCTTAGGTTTACGACTAGCGGGAGGGAGGTACGAGCAGTACTTC. It encodes CASSLGLRLAGGRYEQYF.

This clonotype was counted at least ten times. CDR3 sequence (DNA): TGCGCCACAATGACAGGGACAAACTCGAATGAGCAGTTCTTC. This gives the protein CATMTGTNSNEQFF. The rearrangement joins TRBV5-1 to TRBJ2-1, with 7 bases matching TRBD1. With V trimmed by 9 bases and J by 7 bases, 13 bases remained unmatched. Germline CDR1 and CDR2: SGHRS and YFSETQ. This CDR3 has 14 amino acids.

This clonotype occurred many times. V usage is TRBV28 and J usage is TRBJ1-6; TRBD1 is a possible D gene (5 bases). Germline CDR1 reads MDHEN; CDR2 reads SYDVKM. This CDR3 region has 15 residues. V shed 6 bases and J shed 7 bases, with 16 bases lying between them. The CDR3 here is CASRTRDGKNSPLHF. In DNA, the CDR3 is TGTGCCAGCAGGACACGGGACGGAAAAAATTCACCCCTCCACTTT.

This clonotype was observed a single time. A junction boundary mismatches the germline segment, possibly from a read error. The J gene is TRBJ1-1, the V gene TRBV7-8, with 9 bases that match TRBD1. This CDR3 has 14 amino acids. Germline lookup yields CDR1 SGHVS and CDR2 FQNEAQ. The CDR3 is CSSILGTGRTEAFF. The CDR3 nucleotides read TGTTCCAGCATCTTAGGGACAGGGAGAACTGAAGCTTTCTTT.

In its sample, this clonotype was seen many times. The chain combines TRBV5-1 with TRBJ2-1; D possibly corresponds to TRBD2 (6 bases). Germline loops: CDR1 SGHRS, CDR2 YFSETQ. The CDR3 has 16 amino acids. V was shortened by 2 bases and J by 5 bases, with 17 bases between the two germline ends. The CDR3 coding sequence is TGCGCCAGCAGCTTACGCGGGGAGTCAATCAACAATGAGCAGTTCTTC. Its translation is CASSLRGESINNEQFF. Full variable domain (remainder filled in from reference TRBV5-1 and TRBJ2-1): KAGVTQTPRYLIKTRGQQVTLSCSPISGHRSVSWYQQTPGQGLQFLFEYFSETQRNKGNFPGRFSGRQFSNSRSEMNVSTLELGDSALYLCASSLRGESINNEQFFGPGTRLTVL.

This clonotype was seen ten or more times. The chain joins TRBV6-2 or TRBV6-3 to TRBJ2-1; D perhaps matches TRBD2 (5 bases). This CDR3 is 15 amino acids long. CDR1 and CDR2 (germline): MNHEY, SVGEGT. Deletions cut 4 bases from V and 2 bases from J, with 12 bases between. CDR3 sequence reads: CASSLRVGTYNEQFF. The CDR3 nucleotides read TGTGCCAGCAGTTTGAGGGTAGGGACCTACAATGAGCAGTTCTTC.

This clonotype was picked up many times. CDR3 coding DNA: TGTGCCAGCGGTCAAACTAGCGGAGCCCACAATGAGCAGTTCTTC. Encoded protein: CASGQTSGAHNEQFF. The chain is built from TRBV28 and TRBJ2-1, with 8 nucleotides matching TRBD2. Looked up from germline, CDR1 is MDHEN and CDR2 is SYDVKM. CDR3 size: 15 residues. The trim removed 8 bases at V and 5 bases at J, leaving 11 bases unmatched.

At least ten counts were recorded for this clonotype. The rearrangement joins TRBV7-9 to TRBJ2-2, with 8 bases lining up with TRBD1. The CDR3 has 15 amino acids. Germline-derived CDR1 and CDR2 are SEHNR and FQNEAQ (reference sequence). V lost 4 bases and J lost 4; bases outside the gene matches: 5. DNA for the CDR3: TGTGCCAGCAGCTCCTCAGGGGGCTTCACCGGGGAGCTGTTTTTT. Amino acids: CASSSSGGFTGELFF.

The sample holds many counts of this clonotype. The chain is built from TRBV7-2 and TRBJ1-3, with D unresolved. Germline loops: CDR1 SGHTA, CDR2 FQGNSA. V was shortened by 5 bases and J by 4 bases, with 18 bases between the two germline ends. The CDR3 length is 16 residues. The CDR3 region is CASSLPTSSSGNTIYF. The CDR3 nucleotides are TGTGCCAGCAGCCTCCCGACCTCCTCCTCCGGAAACACCATATATTTT.

This clonotype showed up many times. The gene calls are TRBV20-1 and TRBJ1-2; 10 nucleotides line up with TRBD1. V gave up 6 bases and J gave up 7 bases; unmatched junction bases: 5. The germline V gene has CDR1 DFQATT and CDR2 SNEGSKA (reference sequence). The CDR3 loop spans 12 amino acids. Here the CDR3 reads CSARTGGRGYTF. CDR3 nucleotide sequence: TGCAGTGCGCGGACAGGGGGACGTGGCTACACCTTC.

This clonotype was seen repeatedly, ten times or more. V and J are TRBV3-1 and TRBJ2-1; the match to TRBD2 covers 15 bases. CDR1 LGHDT and CDR2 YNNKEL come from the germline V gene (reference sequence). Losses at the gene ends were 1 base for V and 0 bases for J; bases not matched to a gene: 4. The CDR3 loop spans 19 amino acids. CDR3 protein: CASSQGGLAGGFSYNEQFF. The CDR3 bases are TGTGCCAGCAGCCAAGGGGGACTAGCGGGGGGATTCTCCTACAATGAGCAGTTCTTC.

This clonotype was counted at least ten times. The CDR3 DNA is TGCGCCAGCAGCTTATCCGGCGGGAGTGGAAGAGAGACCCAGTACTTC. It codes for CASSLSGGSGRETQYF. V usage is TRBV5-1 and J usage is TRBJ2-5; 7 nucleotides agree with TRBD2. The CDR3 contains 16 residues. V gave up 2 bases and J gave up 4 bases; unmatched junction bases: 11. The germline CDR1 and CDR2 sequences are SGHRS and YFSETQ.

This clonotype was recorded many times. The chain combines TRBV20-1 with TRBJ2-3; D not certain. CDR3 length: 15 amino acids. Germline loops: CDR1 DFQATT, CDR2 SNEGSKA (reference sequence). Trimming cost V 0 bases and J 6 bases, with 16 bases left between them. The CDR3 sequence is CSARDRKGDLDTQYF. CDR3 in DNA: TGCAGTGCTAGAGATAGGAAGGGTGACCTGGATACGCAGTATTTT.

CDR3 bases: TGTGCCAGCACAAAGTACTTTTGGGAAAAACTGTTTTTT. Its protein product is CASTKYFWEKLFF. The rearrangement joins TRBV6-6 to TRBJ1-4; D gene unclear. The length of the CDR3 is 13 residues. V dropped 7 bases and J dropped 8 bases, with 14 bases sitting between them. The germline CDR1 and CDR2 sequences are MNHNY and SVGAGI (reference sequence).

This clonotype occurred many times. The rearrangement links TRBV7-2 to TRBJ1-3; the D gene is possibly TRBD1 (5 bases). V lost 1 base to trimming and J lost 0 bases, with 19 bases between them. Germline V gives CDR1 SGHTA, CDR2 FQGNSA. The CDR3 runs 19 residues. CDR3 residues: CASSLGLFKQALSGNTIYF. The DNA of the CDR3 is TGTGCCAGCAGCTTAGGGCTGTTTAAACAGGCCCTCTCTGGAAACACCATATATTTT.

About this clonotype: Its ends do not fully match the called genes, so a read error is possible. V is TRBV7-2 and J is TRBJ2-1; 11 nucleotides align to TRBD2. Germline lookup yields CDR1 SGHTA and CDR2 FQGNSA. CDR3 length: 17 amino acids. CDR3 DNA: TGTGCGAGCAGTTCCGGGACTAGCGGAGCCTCCTACAAAGAGCAGTTCTTC. It is translated as CASSSGTSGASYKEQFF.

As regards this clonotype: Sequence at one end of the junction differs from germline and may be a read error. The genes are TRBV7-9 and TRBJ2-1, with a possible D match to TRBD2 (5 bases). The germline gives CDR1 SEHNR, CDR2 FQNEAQ (reference sequence). The CDR3 loop spans 13 amino acids. The chain's CDR3 is CASKPNRGYEQFF. The CDR3 nucleotides are TGTGCTAGCAAGCCAAATCGAGGGTACGAGCAGTTCTTC.

The J gene is TRBJ2-2, the V gene TRBV4-3, with 7 bases aligning to TRBD2. V lost 3 bases to trimming and J lost 0 bases; unmatched junction nucleotides: 1. Looked up from germline, CDR1 is LGHNA and CDR2 is YSLEER. The CDR3 has 15 amino acids. The CDR3, as DNA: TGCGCCAGCAGCCACGGACTAGCGAACACCGGGGAGCTGTTTTTT. Amino acid sequence: CASSHGLANTGELFF.

This clonotype appeared many times. The rearrangement joins TRBV24-1 to TRBJ2-7, with 7 bases matching TRBD2. Germline assignment: CDR1 KGHDR and CDR2 SFDVKD. With 0 bases clipped from V and 0 bases from J, the junction kept 7 bases outside the gene matches. This CDR3 region has 17 residues. This CDR3 reads CATSDLWGRDYSYEQYF. CDR3 coding DNA: TGTGCCACCAGTGATTTGTGGGGTCGGGACTACTCCTACGAGCAGTACTTC.

In its sample, this clonotype was seen many times. This rearrangement joins TRBV5-1 to TRBJ1-6, with D maybe TRBD1 (5 bases). V lost 6 bases and J 8 bases, leaving 15 bases between the germline ends. This CDR3 is 14 amino acids long. Germline assignment: CDR1 SGHRS and CDR2 YFSETQ. The CDR3 spells CASTTLGGDSPLHF. As DNA, the CDR3 is TGCGCCAGCACCACCCTGGGGGGAGATTCACCCCTCCACTTT.

This clonotype was counted many times. This chain links TRBV5-5 with TRBJ2-6; D might be TRBD1 (6 bases). V was shortened by 3 bases and J by 0 bases, with 31 bases between the two germline ends. This CDR3 has 23 amino acids. CDR1 is SGHKS, CDR2 YYEKEE, per germline (reference sequence). The chain's CDR3 is CASSSALGQGMLTSPSGANVLTF. The DNA for the CDR3 is TGTGCCAGCAGCTCCGCGCTAGGGCAGGGGATGCTTACGAGTCCCTCTGGGGCCAACGTCCTGACTTTC.

This clonotype was observed at least ten times. The junction differs from germline at one of its ends, possibly a read error. The CDR3 protein is CASSLGDRSTVAF. CDR3 nucleotide sequence: TGTGCCAGCAGCTTAGGGGACAGGAGCACAGTTGCTTTC. The V gene is TRBV7-2, the J gene TRBJ2-7; 8 positions match TRBD1. This CDR3 has 13 residues. The V gene's germline CDR1 is SGHTA and CDR2 FQGNSA.

Ten or more counts support this clonotype. This sequence joins TRBV28 and TRBJ2-7; D may be TRBD1 (5 bases). This CDR3 region has 14 residues. V was pared by 6 bases and J by 0 bases, with 12 bases between. Germline CDR1 reads MDHEN; CDR2 reads SYDVKM. CDR3 bases: TGTGCCAGCAGCGCTCAGCAGGGCTCCTACGAGCAGTACTTC. It translates to CASSAQQGSYEQYF.

This clonotype was seen many times. The CDR3 nucleotides read TGCAGTTGGGGGAAGACCGCTGAAGCTTTCTTT. Protein: CSWGKTAEAFF. This sequence joins TRBV20-1 and TRBJ1-1; D possibly corresponds to TRBD1 (5 bases). The germline gives CDR1 DFQATT, CDR2 SNEGSKA (reference sequence). V gave up 8 bases and J gave up 6 bases, with 13 bases separating them. This CDR3 spans 11 amino acids.